Below are 30 T cell receptor beta chains sequenced from a single sample in a study of T cell responses to AZD1222 COVID-19 vaccine. Produced via immunoSEQ multiplex PCR; TCRdb's table is partial and in-frame only. This sample yields over 100,000 clones, of which roughly 90% are seen a single time; 1.5% to 2% belongs to the top ten. Sequenced here: peripheral blood, sampled on day 0 of AZD1222 vaccination. Receptors originate from an adult in good health.

Here the CDR3 reads CASSQDRAPYTEAFF. Here the CDR3 DNA reads TGCGCCAGCAGCCAAGATCGGGCACCCTACACTGAAGCTTTCTTT. The chain employs TRBV4-3 and TRBJ1-1, with D hard to call. With 0 bases removed from V and 3 bases from J, the gap between germline ends came to 11 bases. CDR1 is LGHNA, CDR2 YSLEER, per germline. The CDR3 runs 15 residues.

V and J are TRBV7-6 and TRBJ1-2; no clear D gene. V was clipped by 1 base and J by 5 bases, with 5 bases between them. Germline assignment: CDR1 SGHVS and CDR2 FNYEAQ. This CDR3 region has 12 residues. For the CDR3, the DNA is TGTGCCAGCAGCTTAGACAATTATGGCTACACCTTC. Its protein is CASSLDNYGYTF. Full variable domain (remainder filled in from reference TRBV7-6 and TRBJ1-2): GAGVSQSPRYKVTKRGQDVALRCDPISGHVSLYWYRQALGQGPEFLTYFNYEAQQDKSGLPNDRFSAERPEGSISTLTIQRTEQRDSAMYRCASSLDNYGYTFGSGTRLTVV.

This clone is a singleton in its sample. Germline is not matched at one junction end, which may reflect a read error. The J gene is TRBJ1-2, the V gene TRBV3-1 (or the pseudogene TRBV3-2); 7 bases agree with TRBD1. CDR3 length equals 17 residues. Germline lookup yields CDR1 LGHDT and CDR2 YNNKEL (reference sequence). The CDR3 nucleotides are TGTGCCAGCACCCAACACAGGGGCCGGTCGTCTGAGTATGGCTACACCTTC. It encodes CASTQHRGRSSEYGYTF.

The J gene is TRBJ1-5, the V gene TRBV19; the D is unclear. V was shortened by 3 bases and J by 0 bases, with 12 bases between the two germline ends. Germline CDR1 and CDR2: LNHDA and SQIVND (reference sequence). The CDR3 runs to 16 residues. This CDR3 reads CASSISAKSSNQPQHF. The CDR3 nucleotides read TGTGCCAGTAGTATTTCGGCCAAATCTAGCAATCAGCCCCAGCATTTT.

The chain carries TRBV3-1 (or the pseudogene TRBV3-2) and TRBJ1-2, with D hard to call. This CDR3 contains 15 residues. V lost 0 bases to trimming and J lost 0 bases, with 8 bases between them. Germline lookup yields CDR1 LGHDT and CDR2 YNNKEL (reference sequence). The CDR3, as DNA: TGTGCCAGCAGCCAAGAGGTCAGATCTAACTATGGCTACACCTTC. As protein: CASSQEVRSNYGYTF.

The rearrangement links TRBV27 to TRBJ2-1, with 12 bases fitting TRBD2. Germline V gene lookup returns CDR1 MNHEY and CDR2 SMNVEV (reference sequence). The CDR3 has 18 residues. Trimming took 5 bases from V and 7 from J; bases not matched to a gene: 15. The CDR3 coding sequence is TGTGCCAGCAGTCCCATCCCTCCGACTAGCGGGAGTAGGAATGAGCAGTTCTTC. It codes for CASSPIPPTSGSRNEQFF.

To note about this clone: Because the CDR3's place on the DNA is in doubt, the DNA is left out and the CDR3 is given as listed by TCRdb. The genes are TRBV21-1 and TRBJ1-6; the D segment call TRBD1 is taken from the table without a DNA check. TRBV21-1 is given as a pseudogene. 17 amino acids form the CDR3, both terminal residues included. CDR3 amino acids: CASRCVGTGARNSPLHF.

The rearrangement joins TRBV6-5 to TRBJ1-5; the D gene is possibly TRBD1 (6 bases). The CDR3 sequence is 13 residues long. Trimming took 4 bases from V and 15 from J, leaving 19 bases between them. CDR1 and CDR2 (germline): MNHEY, SVGAGI. CDR3 sequence (DNA): TGTGCCAGCAGTTGGGCCAGGGACACCCCGGTGCATTTT. Amino acids: CASSWARDTPVHF.

The chain couples TRBV4-3 to TRBJ2-7, with D possibly TRBD1 on 6 matching bases. Trimming removed 0 bases at V and 4 bases at J, with 22 bases between. CDR3 length: 18 amino acids. The germline V gene encodes CDR1 LGHNA and CDR2 YSLEER. CDR3 bases: TGCGCCAGCAGCCAAGAGGCTCCCTTTGGGGGCGCAACTTACGAGCAGTACTTC. It specifies CASSQEAPFGGATYEQYF.

The rearrangement links TRBV4-2 to TRBJ1-1, with D uncertain. V shed 4 bases and J shed 7 bases, with 13 bases lying between them. Germline values: CDR1 LGHNA, CDR2 YNFKEQ. This CDR3 has 13 residues. The CDR3: CASSPDAESEAFF. The CDR3 bases are TGTGCCAGCAGCCCCGACGCGGAAAGTGAAGCTTTCTTT.

The rearrangement joins TRBV7-6 to TRBJ1-1; 9 bases agree with TRBD1. CDR1 is SGHVS, CDR2 FNYEAQ, per germline. This CDR3 is built from 15 residues. After removal of 4 bases from V and 8 bases from J, the junction contained 11 bases not matched to a gene. The CDR3 nucleotides read TGTGCCAGCAGCTCCGTTGGGGGGGACAGGGAAGAAGCTTTCTTT. Encoded protein: CASSSVGGDREEAFF.

The chain employs TRBV5-1 and TRBJ1-2; 9 positions agree with TRBD1. Looked up from germline, CDR1 is SGHRS and CDR2 is YFSETQ. V lost 5 bases to trimming and J lost 8 bases; unmatched junction nucleotides: 13. This CDR3 contains 15 residues. CDR3 in amino acids: CASRENRGRLGGYTF. DNA of the CDR3: TGCGCCAGCAGAGAAAACAGGGGGCGCTTGGGCGGCTACACCTTC.

CDR3 loop: CASSFQRYQETQYF. As DNA, the CDR3 is TGTGCCAGCAGTTTTCAGAGGTACCAAGAGACCCAGTACTTC. The chain employs TRBV6-2 or TRBV6-3 and TRBJ2-5, with D uncertain. CDR1 is MNHEY and CDR2 is SVGEGT in the germline V gene. The ends were cut back, 4 bases at V and 0 bases at J, with 9 bases in the middle. This CDR3 region has 14 residues.

This chain connects TRBV6-2 or TRBV6-3 to TRBJ1-2; TRBD1 matches 9 bases. Germline V gives CDR1 MNHEY, CDR2 SVGEGT. V was clipped by 0 bases and J by 6 bases; unmatched bases: 8. The CDR3 loop spans 16 amino acids. The CDR3 sequence: CASSYSNTGGGHGYTF. CDR3 DNA: TGTGCCAGCAGTTACTCGAACACAGGGGGCGGCCATGGCTACACCTTC.

A single count supports this clone. The chain carries TRBV3-1 (or the pseudogene TRBV3-2) and TRBJ2-1; a weak D match, TRBD1 (6 bases). From germline, CDR1 is LGHDT and CDR2 YNNKEL (reference sequence). CDR3 length: 14 amino acids. The ends were cut back, 4 bases at V and 8 bases at J, with 15 bases in the middle. Here the CDR3 reads CASSLQGSDDEQFF. In DNA form, the CDR3 reads TGTGCCAGCAGCCTACAGGGTAGCGACGATGAGCAGTTCTTC.

The chain couples TRBV30 to TRBJ2-2; the D gene is possibly TRBD1 (7 bases). The V and J ends lost 2 bases and 4 bases respectively, with 14 bases between them. The CDR3 is 15 residues long. Germline values: CDR1 GTSNPN, CDR2 SVGIG (reference sequence). Here the CDR3 DNA reads TGTGCCTGGAGTCGGGGGACAGCGAGCACCGGGGAGCTGTTTTTT. Protein product: CAWSRGTASTGELFF.

The chain employs TRBV5-1 and TRBJ1-1, with 7 bases fitting TRBD1. V dropped 5 bases and J dropped 2; count of bases not matched to a gene: 3. The CDR3 loop spans 13 amino acids. Germline V CDR1 and CDR2: SGHRS, YFSETQ. CDR3 region: CASRDRPNTEAFF. CDR3 DNA: TGCGCCAGCAGGGACAGGCCTAACACTGAAGCTTTCTTT.

A note on this clone: Lacking the conserved final phenylalanine or tryptophan, this CDR3 likely reflects a read error. No DNA is shown, since the ends of the CDR3 on it are uncertain; the CDR3 is the one TCRdb lists. The chain is built from TRBV6-1 and TRBJ1-4; the listed D gene, TRBD1, was not tested against the DNA. Germline CDR1 MNHNS, CDR2 SASEGT. The CDR3 sequence runs 14 residues, both termini included. CDR3 residues: CASSEMVLDSPFSL.

The genes are TRBV19 and TRBJ1-3; D call uncertain. The germline V and J ends were trimmed by 3 bases and 1 base, with 7 bases remaining between them. This CDR3 is 14 amino acids long. CDR1 LNHDA and CDR2 SQIVND come from the germline V gene (reference sequence). This CDR3 reads CASSMGLSGNTIYF. The CDR3 nucleotides are TGTGCCAGTAGTATGGGGTTATCTGGAAACACCATATATTTT.

This clone has only one observation. This sequence joins TRBV7-9 and TRBJ1-2, with D unresolved. Trimming left V 1 base short and J 6 bases short, with 12 bases between. Germline values: CDR1 SEHNR, CDR2 FQNEAQ (reference sequence). CDR3 length: 14 residues. The DNA for the CDR3 is TGTGCCAGCAGCTTAGTTGGGGATCCGGATGGCTACACCTTC. It specifies CASSLVGDPDGYTF. The variable domain in full, with the rest retrieved from reference TRBV7-9 and TRBJ1-2, is DTGVSQNPRHKITKRGQNVTFRCDPISEHNRLYWYRQTLGQGPEFLTYFQNEAQLEKSRLLSDRFSAERPKGSFSTLEIQRTEQGDSAMYLCASSLVGDPDGYTFGSGTRLTVV.

This clone qualifies as medium-sized. The chain employs TRBV30 and TRBJ1-1, with D possibly matching TRBD1 (5 bases). Trimming left V 0 bases short and J 1 base short, with 12 bases between. CDR3 size: 15 residues. From germline, CDR1 is GTSNPN and CDR2 SVGIG (reference sequence). In DNA form, the CDR3 reads TGTGCCTGGAGTGTATTCGGGACGGGGAACACTGAAGCTTTCTTT. Translation: CAWSVFGTGNTEAFF.

The chain recombines TRBV10-1 with TRBJ1-6; possibly TRBD1 for D (5 bases). From germline, CDR1 is WNHNN and CDR2 SYGVQD (reference sequence). The CDR3 extends over 12 amino acids. V lost 6 bases and J lost 19, with 19 bases in between. CDR3 residues: CASRGPRREEHF. In nucleotides, the CDR3 is TGCGCCAGCAGGGGGCCCCGCAGGGAGGAACACTTT.

The gene calls are TRBV18 and TRBJ1-2; D remains ambiguous. V was cut by 2 bases and J by 2 bases, with 3 bases left in between. The CDR3 is 12 residues long. From germline, CDR1 is KGHSH and CDR2 LQKENI. CDR3 protein: CASSPGNYGYTF. The CDR3 DNA follows: TGTGCCAGCTCACCAGGGAACTATGGCTACACCTTC.

This sequence joins TRBV2 and TRBJ2-2; a possible D gene is TRBD2 (5 bases). Germline V CDR1 and CDR2: SNHLY, FYNNEI. Trimming took 6 bases from V and 4 from J, leaving 9 bases between them. This CDR3 has 13 residues. CDR3 coding DNA: TGTGCCAGCAGAGGACTTTCCACCGGGGAGCTGTTTTTT. Translating it yields CASRGLSTGELFF.

V gene TRBV9 combines with J gene TRBJ2-7; D might be TRBD1 or TRBD2, each matching 5 bases. CDR3 length equals 16 residues. Between the trimmed V and J ends, which lost 0 bases and 2 bases, there was a span of 15 bases. In germline, CDR1 is SGDLS, CDR2 YYNGEE. This chain's CDR3 is CASSVAGRDAAYEQYF. Here the CDR3 DNA reads TGTGCCAGCAGCGTAGCGGGCCGGGACGCCGCCTACGAGCAGTACTTC.

V is TRBV30 and J is TRBJ2-3; 13 nucleotides agree with TRBD2. Germline V gene data show CDR1 as GTSNPN and CDR2 as SVGIG (reference sequence). After removal of 1 base from V and 6 bases from J, the junction contained 4 bases not matched to a gene. The CDR3 has 15 residues. The CDR3 sequence: CAWSAGTSGTDTQYF. The CDR3, as DNA: TGTGCCTGGAGTGCCGGGACTAGCGGGACGGATACGCAGTATTTT. The whole variable domain, filled in from reference TRBV30 and TRBJ2-3, reads SQTIHQWPATLVQPVGSPLSLECTVEGTSNPNLYWYRQAAGRGLQLLFYSVGIGQISSEVPQNLSASRPQDRQFILSSKKLLLSDSGFYLCAWSAGTSGTDTQYFGPGTRLTVL.

The chain employs TRBV6-4 and TRBJ2-3; 7 bases are a match to TRBD1. Germline lookup yields CDR1 MRHNA and CDR2 SNTAGT. The junction had 3 bases not matched to a gene; V was cut back by 0 bases and J by 0 bases. There are 16 residues in the CDR3. The CDR3 coding sequence is TGTGCCAGCAGTGACTCTGGGACAGCAAGCACAGATACGCAGTATTTT. It yields the protein CASSDSGTASTDTQYF.

The V and J genes are TRBV7-2 and TRBJ2-1; TRBD2 matches 10 bases. Germline V gene sequence: CDR1 SGHTA, CDR2 FQGNSA. V gave up 6 bases and J gave up 4 bases; unmatched junction bases: 18. This CDR3 spans 19 amino acids. CDR3 sequence reads: CASSLERTSGRRSYNEQFF. In nucleotides, the CDR3 is TGTGCCAGCAGTCTGGAGCGGACTAGCGGTCGGAGGTCATACAATGAGCAGTTCTTC.

The chain links TRBV7-2 to TRBJ2-3, with D perhaps TRBD1 or TRBD2 (5 bases each). Trimming removed 10 bases from V and 0 bases from J, with 17 bases in between. The CDR3 spans 15 residues. Germline lookup yields CDR1 SGHTA and CDR2 FQGNSA. Here the CDR3 DNA reads TGTGCCACCAGGCTGAGCGAGGGGAGCACAGATACGCAGTATTTT. The encoded protein is CATRLSEGSTDTQYF.

The chain's CDR3 is CASSDRVVSFF. The CDR3 DNA reads as TGTGCCAGCAGTGACAGGGTGGTGTCTTTCTTT. The chain carries TRBV6-1 and TRBJ1-1, with a weak D call TRBD1 (5 bases). The CDR3 totals 11 residues. Germline V gene lookup returns CDR1 MNHNS and CDR2 SASEGT. Deletions cut 3 bases from V and 12 bases from J, with 11 bases between.